This T cell receptor (beta chain) was sequenced for a study of cytomegalovirus exposure and HLA in healthy donors. Turning to this clone: Relative to the germline gene, one junction end is altered; a read error may explain this.

PCR involved 60 Vbeta and 13 Jbeta primers. The assay was immunoSEQ multiplex PCR, and TCRdb's table has in-frame clones only and misses some. Of more than 55,000 clones in the sample, roughly four fifths are singletons; the top ten hold about 1.6%. This clonotype was sampled from a human donor in good health. The sequencing sample was made of PBMCs.

In nucleotides, the CDR3 is TGTGCTAGCAGCCCAGGGAGTGAAGACGCGGGAGTGGGCACAGATACGCAGTATTTT. Residues: CASSPGSEDAGVGTDTQYF. The chain combines TRBV7-7 with TRBJ2-3, with 7 bases aligning to TRBD2. This CDR3 spans 19 amino acids. Germline lookup yields CDR1 SSHAT and CDR2 FNYEAQ (reference sequence).